This entry describes one T cell receptor beta chain. It lacks a known antigen. Per-base quality was not reported, and no clone a single base away is much larger than it. This entry is derived from a study of STAT3 mutations in large granular lymphocyte leukemia (dated by TCRdb to between 2019 and 2020). Regarding the research as a whole: In roughly half of the longitudinally sequenced T-LGLL patients, canonical activating STAT3 mutations were detected. From an initial cohort of approximately 200 LGL patients, eighteen representative T-LGLL cases were chosen for longitudinal sequencing of TCRbeta and STAT3. A couple of patients with natural killer LGL leukemia were also sequenced longitudinally as controls within the study. To reconstruct clonal hierarchy and dynamics, serial deep sequencing of TCRbeta CDR3 and STAT3 was performed in patients with T-cell large granular lymphocyte leukemia. For each patient, sequencing was performed at an average of about 4.3 time points, with a range of 2 to 8 samplings. Over half of the T-LGLL patients were given one or more immunosuppressive therapy regimens, and 40% of the treated patients had a hematologic response.

Based on the germline V gene, the CDR1 and CDR2 sequences are MRHNA and SNTAGT. Including cysteine and phenylalanine, the CDR3 has 15 amino acids. Only CDR3 DNA remains: 45 bases, in frame from the first base. At the junction V is shortened by 3 bases and J by 0 bases, with 11 bases in between. Overall study outcomes, separate from this receptor: Linking therapy response to changes in TCR clonal burden was complicated by variable intervals between samplings and by differing treatment regimens. In 6 of 18 patients, TCR clonotype switching occurred after therapy, and every newly emerging clone was STAT3 wild type. Persisting codominant clonotypes in some patients meant a small but highly pathogenic clone may have been missed. At least one immunodominant TCRbeta clonotype was present in every T-LGLL patient, and multiple immunodominant subclonotypes appeared in about half of the T-LGLL patients. Dominant TCR clone burden was found to exceed STAT3 mutant burden in several patients, suggesting that STAT3 mutation arose secondarily within a pre-expanded clone. Because no samples were available when a clone first appeared, clonal expansion was inferred from samplings taken at other points.

DNA was extracted from blood mononuclear cells, with the same DNA used for both TCR and STAT3 sequencing. TCRbeta libraries were sequenced on an Illumina MiSeq, and an average of about 41,000 productive templates per sample was obtained. Using multiplex PCR amplification, the immunoSEQ assay generated the TCRbeta CDR3 libraries. The paper's data handling went like this. Following a previously defined approach, repertoire diversity was calculated, and values close to 0 point to extremely monoclonal samples. TCRdb holds this immuneACCESS table with in-frame rearrangements only. Some clones are missing; in checked studies, unresolved V genes explain under half, and the rest has no known cause. Clone size and the V and J calls come from that table; the DNA yielded D and trimming. The sample has 35,000 to 40,000 clones on record, approximately 90% of them singletons. The ten biggest clones cover less than 0.55% of the sample.

This clonotype was obtained from a human donor with T large granular lymphocyte leukemia. Some clones in this sample may be carry-over from other donors' samples. The rearranged segments are TRBV6-4 and TRBJ2-5; matching of 6 bases hints at TRBD1 as the D gene. Material for sequencing was PBMCs. Here is the DNA: TGTGCCAGCAGTGAGGGCAGGGGAGACCAAGAGACCCAGTACTTC. Its product reads: CASSEGRGDQETQYF.